Each of the 27 T cell receptor beta chains below was sequenced from the same sample in a study of tumor-infiltrating lymphocytes in primary liver carcinoma. Starting material for RNA and DNA co-extraction consisted of about 17-31 mg of unsorted bulk tissue. A primer in the constant region served to generate TCR beta cDNA from 500 ng of total RNA. Investigators got TCR beta libraries out of three nested multiplex PCR rounds, done with slightly modified ARM-PCR. Each of the first two PCR rounds ran roughly 9 cycles with TRBV1-TRBV30 forward and C-beta reverse primers. TCRdb processed the multiplex PCR reads anew with MiXCR; each CDR3 protein has one entry. The table includes fewer than 85,000 distinct CDR3 sequences, 69% detected once. The sample taken for sequencing was tumor-adjacent normal liver tissue. These receptors were collected from a man aged 40-49 years with primary liver carcinoma and hepatitis B virus infection.

On this clonotype itself: One end of the junction fails to match germline, which may point to a read error. This chain connects TRBV11-2 to TRBJ2-1, with TRBD2 matching over 7 bases. Germline loops: CDR1 SGHAT, CDR2 FQNNGV. The CDR3 is 19 residues long. The DNA of the CDR3 is TGTGCTAGCAGCTTAGATGGGCGAATCAGCGGGGCCCTTTACAATGAGCAGTTCTTC. Translating it yields CASSLDGRISGALYNEQFF.

Note on this clonotype: Because the CDR3 is missing its conserved closing phenylalanine or tryptophan, this is likely a read error. This chain connects TRBV11-3 to TRBJ2-3; D is uncertain. The germline gives CDR1 SGHNT, CDR2 YENEEA. The CDR3 length is 13 residues. This chain's CDR3 is CASSLFSTDTQYL. The CDR3 nucleotides are TGTGCAAGCAGCTTATTTAGCACGGATACGCAGTATCTT.

In the case of this clonotype: A junction boundary mismatches the germline segment, possibly from a read error. The rearrangement uses TRBV5-5 and TRBJ2-2; 12 bases are shared with TRBD2. The CDR3 length is 16 residues. Germline-derived CDR1 and CDR2 are SGHKS and YYEKEE (reference sequence). The CDR3 region is CASSLGRTSGTGELFF. In DNA, the CDR3 is TGTGCCAGCAGCTTGGGAAGGACTAGCGGGACCGGGGAACTGTTTTTT. The full variable domain, with the rest looked up from reference TRBV5-5 and TRBJ2-2, is DAGVTQSPTHLIKTRGQQVTLRCSPISGHKSVSWYQQVLGQGPQFIFQYYEKEERGRGNFPDRFSARQFPNYSSELNVNALLLGDSALYLCASSLGRTSGTGELFFGEGSRLTVL.

This clonotype was seen repeatedly, ten times or more. This rearrangement joins TRBV4-1 to TRBJ2-2; D remains ambiguous. The CDR3 spans 16 residues. Trimming shortened V by 7 bases and J by 0 bases, and 15 bases separated the two germline ends. Germline lookup yields CDR1 MGHRA and CDR2 YSYEKL. CDR3 in amino acids: CASTQDGLPNTGELFF. In nucleotides, the CDR3 is TGCGCCAGCACCCAGGATGGCCTCCCGAACACCGGGGAGCTGTTTTTT.

With respect to this clonotype: The germline gene is not matched at one end of the junction; a read error may be the cause. The chain carries TRBV11-2 and TRBJ2-2, with TRBD2 matching over 8 bases. Germline V gene sequence: CDR1 SGHAT, CDR2 FQNNGV. CDR3 length: 16 amino acids. The CDR3 DNA is TGTGCCAACAGCTTACTTCCAGCGGGAGTGGACGGGGAGCTGTTTTTT. Translated: CANSLLPAGVDGELFF.

This clonotype was counted at least ten times. J is TRBJ2-2 and V is TRBV6-6; no firm D call. This CDR3 spans 12 amino acids. Germline V lookup: CDR1 MNHNY, CDR2 SVGAGI (reference sequence). Deletions cut 6 bases from V and 5 bases from J, with 7 bases between. As DNA, the CDR3 is TGTGCCAGCAGCCCTCTTACCGGGGAGCTGTTTTTT. Translated: CASSPLTGELFF.

A word on this clonotype: Germline and junction disagree at one end, which may indicate a read error. The V gene is TRBV5-6, the J gene TRBJ1-4, with D tentatively TRBD1 (5 bases). Germline V gives CDR1 SGHDT, CDR2 YYEEEE. The CDR3 consists of 15 residues. CDR3 sequence: CASSLIGTWSEKVFF. For the CDR3, the DNA is TGTGCCAGCAGCTTGATCGGGACTTGGAGTGAAAAAGTGTTTTTT.

This chain connects TRBV29-1 to TRBJ1-2, with a possible D match to TRBD1 (5 bases). The CDR3 loop spans 15 amino acids. V was trimmed by 8 bases and J by 4 bases, leaving 23 bases between them. The germline V gene has CDR1 SQVTM and CDR2 ANQGSEA. The DNA of the CDR3 is TGCAGCATTGGGCAGGACTGGGGCATGGGCTATGGCTACACCTTC. Residues: CSIGQDWGMGYGYTF.

The rearrangement uses TRBV6-2 or TRBV6-3 and TRBJ2-2; no firm D call. CDR1 MNHEY and CDR2 SVGEGT come from the germline V gene. The CDR3 runs 13 residues. Trimming took 6 bases from V and 6 from J, leaving 11 bases between them. CDR3 residues: CASRTWSAGELFF. The CDR3 bases are TGTGCCAGCAGGACATGGTCCGCCGGGGAGCTGTTTTTT.

The chain combines TRBV29-1 with TRBJ2-2, with 7 nucleotides matching TRBD1. The V gene's germline CDR1 is SQVTM and CDR2 ANQGSEA. The CDR3 has 13 amino acids. The V and J ends lost 1 base and 12 bases, in that order; junction bases with no gene match: 8. CDR3: CSVEGQGTAKLFF. In DNA form, the CDR3 reads TGCAGCGTTGAAGGACAGGGCACCGCGAAGCTGTTTTTT.

This clonotype was seen only a few times. The chain couples TRBV24-1 to TRBJ1-5; no clear D. Germline loops: CDR1 KGHDR, CDR2 SFDVKD. Trimming stripped 3 bases from V and 1 base from J, with 3 bases between. The CDR3 contains 13 residues. CDR3 coding DNA: TGTGCCACCAGTGATGACAGCAATCAGCCCCAGCATTTT. This codes for CATSDDSNQPQHF.

The CDR3 region has the DNA TGTGCCAGCAACTTTGACTACACCGGGGAGCTGTTTTTT. Translated: CASNFDYTGELFF. V gene TRBV7-9 combines with J gene TRBJ2-2; D remains ambiguous. CDR3 length: 13 amino acids. Germline V gives CDR1 SEHNR, CDR2 FQNEAQ (reference sequence). V lost 7 bases to trimming and J lost 3 bases, with 9 bases between them.

This clonotype turned up a few times. A read error may explain this, as a much larger clone is one base away. Here the CDR3 omits its conserved ending phenylalanine or tryptophan, so a read error is the likely source. The chain combines TRBV10-3 with TRBJ1-1; D is unresolved. This CDR3 spans 12 amino acids. Germline loops: CDR1 ENHRY, CDR2 SYGVKD. V gave up 7 bases and J gave up 3 bases, with 9 bases separating them. CDR3 protein: CAIMGGDTEAFY. The CDR3 DNA follows: TGTGCCATCATGGGCGGGGACACTGAAGCTTTCTAT.

This chain connects TRBV11-2 to TRBJ2-7; possibly TRBD2 for D (6 bases). The germline gives CDR1 SGHAT, CDR2 FQNNGV. This CDR3 is 13 amino acids long. CDR3 residues: CASSFGGPSEQHV. DNA of the CDR3: TGTGCCAGCAGCTTCGGAGGGCCTAGCGAGCAGCACGTC.

With regard to this clonotype: This may be a read error, as it is one base from a much larger clone. The chain links TRBV12-3 or TRBV12-4 to TRBJ2-1; possibly TRBD1 for D (6 bases). This CDR3 region has 13 residues. The CDR3: CASSLGQNNELFF. DNA for the CDR3: TGTGCCAGCAGTCTCGGACAGAACAATGAGCTGTTCTTC.

The chain carries TRBV20-1 and TRBJ1-5, with TRBD1 identical over 9 bases. V lost 4 bases, J lost 3 bases, and 4 bases stayed unmatched. Looked up from germline, CDR1 is DFQATT and CDR2 is SNEGSKA (reference sequence). CDR3 size: 14 residues. The CDR3 DNA is TGCAGTGCTATATGGACAGGGGACAATCAGCCCCAGCATTTT. Amino acid sequence: CSAIWTGDNQPQHF.

Worth noting for this clonotype: A read error may produce the germline difference seen at one junction end. The rearrangement links TRBV12-3 or TRBV12-4 to TRBJ2-5, with D perhaps given as TRBD1 or TRBD2 (8 bases each). The CDR3 loop spans 15 amino acids. The CDR3 DNA follows: TGTGCCAGCAGTTCAGTCGCCAGGGGGCGGGAGGCCCAATACTTC. Translation gives CASSSVARGREAQYF.

The gene calls are TRBV12-3 or TRBV12-4 and TRBJ2-7, with unresolved D. This CDR3 comprises 11 residues. Trimming pared 9 bases from V and 7 bases from J, leaving 13 bases between. The CDR3 bases are TGTGCCAGTTCCCTCGACGCAGAGCAGTACTTC. This sequence encodes CASSLDAEQYF.

With regard to this clonotype: A much bigger clone sits one base away, suggesting this may be a read error. The rearrangement joins TRBV6-5 to TRBJ1-4, with D possibly TRBD1 on 6 matching bases. Germline V gene sequence: CDR1 MNHEY, CDR2 SVGAGI. The CDR3 sequence is 16 residues long. For the CDR3, the DNA is TGTGCCAGCAGTTACCGGGGGGGGTTCGAGGGGGAAAAACTGCTTTTT. Amino acid sequence: CASSYRGGFEGEKLLF.

With regard to this clonotype: One end of the junction is discordant with germline, which a read error may explain. The V call is TRBV6-1, the J call TRBJ2-7, with 12 bases aligning to TRBD2. The CDR3 loop spans 11 amino acids. Per germline, CDR1 MNHNS and CDR2 SASEGT. CDR3 protein: CAGSGWTSGIF. The CDR3 nucleotides read TGTGCCGGCAGTGGGTGGACTAGCGGGATCTTC.

In the case of this clonotype: Likely a read error: the CDR3 ends without its conserved phenylalanine or tryptophan. The chain is built from TRBV6-2 or TRBV6-3 and TRBJ2-1; TRBD2 agrees at 8 bases. The CDR3 consists of 15 residues. Germline CDR1 and CDR2: MNHEY and SVGEGT. The CDR3 sequence is CANSYTGGHGYEQFS. The CDR3 nucleotides read TGTGCCAACAGTTACACGGGAGGGCACGGCTATGAGCAGTTCTCC.

This clonotype was seen only a few times. V is TRBV9 and J is TRBJ2-1; D might be TRBD2 (6 bases). CDR1 is SGDLS and CDR2 is YYNGEE in the germline V gene. Between the trimmed V and J ends, which lost 0 bases and 8 bases, there was a span of 12 bases. This CDR3 is 14 amino acids long. CDR3 sequence (DNA): TGTGCCAGCAGCGTAGCGGGGAGGATCCATGAGCAGTTCTTC. Translated, it gives CASSVAGRIHEQFF.

This clonotype was counted at least ten times. V gene TRBV5-6 combines with J gene TRBJ2-7; D unresolved. The CDR3 spans 14 residues. The germline V and J ends were trimmed by 0 bases and 5 bases, with 12 bases remaining between them. The germline V gene encodes CDR1 SGHDT and CDR2 YYEEEE. The CDR3 region has the DNA TGTGCCAGCAGCTTGGTGGTTGTAAGGAACGAGCAGTACTTC. It translates to CASSLVVVRNEQYF.

V and J are TRBV29-1 and TRBJ2-1; D call uncertain. Looked up from germline, CDR1 is SQVTM and CDR2 is ANQGSEA. V was shortened by 4 bases and J by 6 bases, with 19 bases between the two germline ends. The CDR3 is 15 residues long. CDR3 bases: TGCAGCGTTGGAGACGGGCAGAGATATGGCAATGAGCAGTTCTTC. Translation: CSVGDGQRYGNEQFF.

Comment on this clonotype: At one of its ends the junction is not consistent with the germline gene, which may arise from a read error. The rearrangement links TRBV7-9 to TRBJ2-2; weak D call: TRBD2 (5 bases). Germline CDR1 is SEHNR and CDR2 is FQNEAQ (reference sequence). This CDR3 has 13 residues. As DNA, the CDR3 is TGTGCCAGCATCTCCGAAATCACCGGGGAACTGTTTTTT. This encodes CASISEITGELFF.

Concerning this clonotype itself: The junction departs from the called germline gene at one end, perhaps through a read error. The rearrangement uses TRBV6-5 and TRBJ2-2, with D possibly being TRBD2 (6 bases). Germline CDR1 and CDR2: MNHEY and SVGAGI. The CDR3 has 14 amino acids. CDR3 bases: TGTGACAGCAGTTACTCGATGAAACGGGAGAAGCTGTTTTTT. The encoded protein is CDSSYSMKREKLFF.

This clonotype was seen more than once but under ten times. V gene TRBV2 combines with J gene TRBJ1-5; D may be TRBD1 (6 bases). The CDR3 covers 13 residues. In germline, CDR1 is SNHLY, CDR2 FYNNEI. The ends were cut back, 5 bases at V and 4 bases at J, with 9 bases in the middle. CDR3: CASSPGENQPQHF. The CDR3 region has the DNA TGTGCCAGCAGTCCAGGGGAGAATCAGCCCCAGCATTTT. Full variable domain (missing parts from reference TRBV2 and TRBJ1-5): EPEVTQTPSHQVTQMGQEVILRCVPISNHLYFYWYRQILGQKVEFLVSFYNNEISEKSEIFDDQFSVERPDGSNFTLKIRSTKLEDSAMYFCASSPGENQPQHFGDGTRLSIL.